Presented here are 24 T cell receptor beta chains from one specimen sequenced in a study of T cell repertoires in cytomegalovirus infection (dated by TCRdb to between 2019 and 2020). TCRdb records Illumina HiSeq 1500 as the sequencer. TCRdb trimmed the raw reads at Q25, called clones with MiXCR and kept productive beta chains. Duplicate CDR3 protein sequences are folded into a single record with the most common DNA and genes. The sample table records about 450,000 distinct CDR3 sequences; approximately 33% of these occur just once. Roughly an eighth of the sample comes from the top ten. Material for sequencing was PBMCs. The receptors derive from a human donor in good health (CMV status not recorded). Some clones in this sample may be carry-over from other donors' samples.

The V and J genes are TRBV5-6 and TRBJ2-7, with unresolved D. Per the germline V gene, CDR1 is SGHDT and CDR2 is YYEEEE. The V gene lost 2 bases and the J gene lost 2 bases, with 11 bases spanning the gap. The CDR3 covers 14 residues. The CDR3 DNA reads TGTGCCAGCAGCTTCCCGGCCAGTCCCTACGAGCAGTACTTC. Translation: CASSFPASPYEQYF.

This clonotype was seen just once. The J gene is TRBJ1-4, the V gene TRBV28; unclear D gene. Germline-derived CDR1 and CDR2 are MDHEN and SYDVKM. V dropped 2 bases and J dropped 0 bases, with 10 bases sitting between them. The CDR3 is 16 residues long. The CDR3 is CASSLPTEATNEKLFF. In nucleotides, the CDR3 is TGTGCCAGCAGTTTACCGACGGAAGCAACTAATGAAAAACTGTTTTTT.

About this clonotype itself: A read error is likely, as this CDR3 ends without the conserved phenylalanine or tryptophan. The rearrangement uses TRBV7-9 and TRBJ2-7; TRBD1 agrees at 10 bases. The trim removed 4 bases at V and 2 bases at J, leaving 5 bases unmatched. From germline, CDR1 is SEHNR and CDR2 FQNEAQ (reference sequence). This CDR3 is built from 15 residues. The CDR3 loop reads CASSSDRGLAYEQYL. CDR3 sequence (DNA): TGTGCCAGCAGCTCAGACAGGGGGCTAGCCTACGAGCAGTACTTA.

This clonotype came up a few times. The J gene is TRBJ2-7, the V gene TRBV4-3; 9 bases match TRBD1. J lost 4 bases, V lost 3 bases, and 4 bases had no gene match. In germline, CDR1 is LGHNA, CDR2 YSLEER. The CDR3 covers 14 residues. The CDR3 spells CASSQHDRGYEQYF. Written as DNA, the CDR3 is TGCGCCAGCAGCCAGCATGACAGGGGGTACGAGCAGTACTTC.

In regard to this clonotype: The junction does not match germline at one end; this may be a read error. The chain recombines TRBV7-2 with TRBJ2-3; TRBD2 aligns across 10 bases. CDR1 SGHTA and CDR2 FQGNSA come from the germline V gene. CDR3 length: 16 amino acids. CDR3 in DNA: TGTGCCAGAATATCCCTAGCGGGGGCCCCCACAGAGACGCAGTATTTT. Residues: CARISLAGAPTETQYF.

This clonotype was seen only a few times. As DNA, the CDR3 is TGTGCCAGCAGCCCCACTTCGGGACAGGGTTTGAGCACTGAAGCTTTCTTT. Residues: CASSPTSGQGLSTEAFF. The rearrangement uses TRBV11-1 and TRBJ1-1, with 9 nucleotides matching TRBD1. The CDR3 covers 17 residues. Germline loops: CDR1 SGHAT, CDR2 FQDESV (reference sequence). J lost 4 bases, V lost 5 bases, and 14 bases had no gene match.

This clonotype was detected many times. The chain links TRBV12-3 or TRBV12-4 to TRBJ2-3, with D perhaps matching TRBD2 (7 bases). Trimming took off 3 bases at V and 6 bases at J, with 13 bases between the two ends. The CDR3 is 14 amino acids. The CDR3 protein is CASSFGGQVDTQYF. As DNA, the CDR3 is TGTGCCAGCAGTTTCGGGGGGCAGGTGGATACGCAGTATTTT.

This clonotype was detected many times. V usage is TRBV19 and J usage is TRBJ1-4, with a weak D call TRBD1 (5 bases). Germline loops: CDR1 LNHDA, CDR2 SQIVND (reference sequence). Trimming cost V 7 bases and J 4 bases, with 10 bases left between them. The CDR3 runs 13 residues. CDR3 coding DNA: TGTGCCAGTACCGTAAGGGGTAATGAAAAACTGTTTTTT. As protein: CASTVRGNEKLFF.

The genes are TRBV5-1 and TRBJ1-1, with 10 bases lining up with TRBD1. Trimming cost V 4 bases and J 1 base; bases outside gene matches: 4. Germline V CDR1 and CDR2: SGHRS, YFSETQ. The CDR3 sequence is 15 residues long. The CDR3 region has the DNA TGCGCCAGCAGCGTGAGACAGGGGGCGAACACTGAAGCTTTCTTT. This translates into CASSVRQGANTEAFF. The whole variable domain, filled in from reference TRBV5-1 and TRBJ1-1, reads KAGVTQTPRYLIKTRGQQVTLSCSPISGHRSVSWYQQTPGQGLQFLFEYFSETQRNKGNFPGRFSGRQFSNSRSEMNVSTLELGDSALYLCASSVRQGANTEAFFGQGTRLTVV.

This clonotype was seen a few times. The genes are TRBV20-1 and TRBJ2-1, with D perhaps matching TRBD1 or TRBD2 (5 bases each). This CDR3 has 16 amino acids. Trimming took 7 bases from V and 5 from J, leaving 24 bases between them. Germline lookup yields CDR1 DFQATT and CDR2 SNEGSKA (reference sequence). The CDR3 region is CSVPNLGTNDDNEQFF. In DNA, the CDR3 is TGCAGTGTTCCGAACCTCGGGACGAACGACGACAATGAGCAGTTCTTC.

This clonotype was found many times. The chain couples TRBV4-2 to TRBJ2-7; the match to TRBD2 covers 8 bases. This CDR3 has 16 residues. Germline CDR1 reads LGHNA; CDR2 reads YNFKEQ. Losses at the gene ends were 5 bases for V and 6 bases for J; bases not matched to a gene: 15. The CDR3 loop reads CASSALLGRGDPEQYF. The CDR3 nucleotides are TGTGCCAGCAGCGCCCTGCTGGGGCGGGGGGATCCCGAGCAGTACTTC.

This clonotype was seen only a few times. The chain recombines TRBV6-2 or TRBV6-3 with TRBJ1-5; D gene unclear. V was clipped by 5 bases and J by 9 bases, with 14 bases between them. Germline loops: CDR1 MNHEY, CDR2 SVGEGT. The CDR3 has 13 amino acids. CDR3 nucleotides: TGTGCCAGCAGTCCTGCTTTGGCGAGGCCCCAGCATTTT. Encoded protein: CASSPALARPQHF.

This chain connects TRBV28 to TRBJ1-2; possibly TRBD1 for D (5 bases). This CDR3 has 12 amino acids. The ends were cut back, 10 bases at V and 7 bases at J, with 16 bases in the middle. Germline V gene sequence: CDR1 MDHEN, CDR2 SYDVKM. The CDR3 DNA reads as TGTGCCACCCGGGACGGCAATGTTGGCTACACCTTC. It codes for CATRDGNVGYTF.

This chain joins TRBV29-1 and TRBJ2-1, with D maybe TRBD2 (7 bases). This CDR3 is built from 14 residues. CDR1 is SQVTM, CDR2 ANQGSEA, per germline. V lost 6 bases and J lost 7, with 19 bases in between. The CDR3 bases are TGCAGCGTGGAGAGGCCGGGGGGCCCAAATGAGCAGTTCTTC. Its protein product is CSVERPGGPNEQFF.

This clonotype showed up just a few times. This chain uses TRBV7-9 with TRBJ1-5, with unresolved D. Germline CDR1 and CDR2: SEHNR and FQNEAQ (reference sequence). Trimming took off 7 bases at V and 3 bases at J, with 13 bases between the two ends. This CDR3 region has 14 residues. CDR3 region: CASTLSGSNQPQHF. The CDR3, as DNA: TGTGCCAGCACCCTTTCGGGCTCCAATCAGCCCCAGCATTTT.

In this sample, this clonotype turned up many times. The chain links TRBV7-2 to TRBJ2-2; 7 bases map to TRBD2. Germline V lookup: CDR1 SGHTA, CDR2 FQGNSA. With 2 bases clipped from V and 3 bases from J, the junction kept 18 bases outside the gene matches. This CDR3 spans 20 amino acids. As DNA, the CDR3 is TGTGCCAGCAGCTTAACCGGGACTACTTTTTTCGCCCAGGACACCGGGGAGCTGTTTTTT. Residues: CASSLTGTTFFAQDTGELFF.

Comments on this clonotype: Relative to the germline gene, one junction end is altered; a read error may explain this. The chain employs TRBV28 and TRBJ1-6, with D tentatively TRBD1 (6 bases). This CDR3 region has 15 residues. Germline CDR1 and CDR2: MDHEN and SYDVKM. Here the CDR3 DNA reads TGTGCCAGCAGTTTTACAGGGCAGGTGAATTCACCCCTCCAATTT. This sequence encodes CASSFTGQVNSPLQF.

The rearrangement links TRBV3-1 to TRBJ1-1; D is undetermined. The germline V gene has CDR1 LGHDT and CDR2 YNNKEL (reference sequence). V was shortened by 2 bases and J by 6 bases, with 10 bases between the two germline ends. CDR3 length: 13 amino acids. The CDR3 DNA reads TGTGCCAGCAGCCAAAAATGGGGAGCTGAAGCTTTCTTT. Translation: CASSQKWGAEAFF.

This clonotype was detected ten times or more. The CDR3 reads CASSLTGSTDTQYF. The DNA for the CDR3 is TGTGCCAGCAGCTTAACGGGGTCCACAGATACGCAGTATTTT. The V and J genes are TRBV7-8 and TRBJ2-3; a possible D gene is TRBD2 (5 bases). The germline V gene has CDR1 SGHVS and CDR2 FQNEAQ. The V end lost 2 bases, the J end lost 2 bases, and 8 bases lay between the germline ends. The CDR3 spans 14 residues.

The CDR3 DNA reads TGTGCCAGCAGCTTAGATCCGCCGGGGATAGGATACGAGCAGTACTTC. Translating it yields CASSLDPPGIGYEQYF. The V and J genes are TRBV11-2 and TRBJ2-7, with TRBD2 as a possible D gene (5 bases). CDR1 is SGHAT and CDR2 is FQNNGV in the germline V gene. The CDR3 covers 16 residues. Trimming shortened V by 0 bases and J by 4 bases, and 16 bases separated the two germline ends.

In this sample, this clonotype turned up a few times. The chain has TRBV7-6 and TRBJ2-7; possible D gene TRBD1, 5 bases. Germline loops: CDR1 SGHVS, CDR2 FNYEAQ. There are 14 residues in the CDR3. Deletions cut 5 bases from V and 0 bases from J, with 11 bases between. DNA for the CDR3: TGTGCCAGCAGCCCCAGGGTTAGCTCCTACGAGCAGTACTTC. This translates into CASSPRVSSYEQYF.

There are a few counts of this clonotype. CDR3 coding DNA: TGTGCCAGCTCACGACTGCTCCAGGGACAGCGCACTCCCTCTCCATCGGAGCAGTACTTC. This translates into CASSRLLQGQRTPSPSEQYF. The rearrangement links TRBV18 to TRBJ2-7; 7 positions match TRBD1. This CDR3 region has 20 residues. In germline, CDR1 is KGHSH, CDR2 LQKENI. V shed 4 bases, J shed 7 bases, and the junction held 28 bases outside the gene matches.

This clonotype showed up just a few times. The rearrangement joins TRBV24-1 to TRBJ1-2; no reliable D call. The CDR3 has 13 amino acids. The ends were cut back, 5 bases at V and 4 bases at J, with 10 bases in the middle. Looked up from germline, CDR1 is KGHDR and CDR2 is SFDVKD. The CDR3 sequence: CATSVLEGYGYTF. CDR3 DNA sequence: TGTGCCACCAGTGTCTTAGAGGGCTATGGCTACACCTTC.

The table lists this clonotype with a count of one. The V call is TRBV28, the J call TRBJ2-7, with TRBD2 as a possible D gene (5 bases). Trimming shortened V by 4 bases and J by 6 bases, and 13 bases separated the two germline ends. Germline loops: CDR1 MDHEN, CDR2 SYDVKM. The CDR3 covers 13 residues. The CDR3 reads CASSSTGIGEQYF. The CDR3 DNA reads as TGTGCCAGCAGTTCAACCGGGATCGGCGAGCAGTACTTC.